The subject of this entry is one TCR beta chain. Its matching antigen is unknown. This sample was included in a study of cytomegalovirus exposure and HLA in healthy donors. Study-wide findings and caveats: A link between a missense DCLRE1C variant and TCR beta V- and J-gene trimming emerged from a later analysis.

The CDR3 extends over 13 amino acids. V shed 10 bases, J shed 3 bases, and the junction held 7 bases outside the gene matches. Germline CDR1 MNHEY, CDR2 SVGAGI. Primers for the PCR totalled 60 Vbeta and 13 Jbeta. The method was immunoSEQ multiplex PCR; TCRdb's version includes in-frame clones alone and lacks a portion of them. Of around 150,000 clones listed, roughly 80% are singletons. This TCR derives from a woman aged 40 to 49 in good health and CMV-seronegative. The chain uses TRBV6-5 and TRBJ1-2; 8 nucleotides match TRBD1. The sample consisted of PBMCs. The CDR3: CATRLGQDYGYTF. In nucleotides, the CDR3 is TGTGCCACCCGTCTGGGACAGGACTATGGCTACACCTTC.